Each of the 13 T cell receptor beta chains below was sequenced from the same sample in a study of blood T cell repertoires in COVID-19. Produced via immunoSEQ multiplex PCR; TCRdb's table is partial and in-frame only. The sample records around 250,000 clones, around 87% being singletons. The specimen was PBMCs or T cells enriched from blood (not recorded which). The receptor source for this set is a woman aged 45-59 years who had recovered from COVID-19.

The chain employs TRBV19 and TRBJ1-3, with D maybe TRBD1 (5 bases). Germline CDR1 reads LNHDA; CDR2 reads SQIVND (reference sequence). The V end lost 5 bases, the J end lost 2 bases, and 16 bases lay between the germline ends. The CDR3 has 16 residues. The chain's CDR3 is CASSLLDSDAGNTIYF. In DNA, the CDR3 is TGTGCCAGTAGTCTTTTAGACAGCGACGCTGGAAACACCATATATTTT.

This chain links TRBV18 with TRBJ2-7; 7 bases match TRBD1. Per the germline V gene, CDR1 is KGHSH and CDR2 is LQKENI. This CDR3 is 16 amino acids long. J was trimmed by 4 bases and V by 1 base; bases with no gene match: 10. In DNA, the CDR3 is TGTGCCAGCTCACCACGAGCCAGGGGGAGTGGGTACGAGCAGTACTTC. It specifies CASSPRARGSGYEQYF.

CDR3 residues: CASSGIISGANVLTF. CDR3 DNA: TGCGCCAGCAGCGGCATCATCTCTGGGGCCAACGTCCTGACTTTC. The chain couples TRBV5-1 to TRBJ2-6; D is uncertain. There are 15 residues in the CDR3. With 4 bases removed from V and 0 bases from J, the gap between germline ends came to 8 bases. Germline CDR1 is SGHRS and CDR2 is YFSETQ.

This clone was observed a few times. This chain connects TRBV6-4 to TRBJ1-2, with D maybe TRBD1 (5 bases). V was trimmed by 6 bases and J by 2 bases, leaving 10 bases between them. Germline lookup yields CDR1 MRHNA and CDR2 SNTAGT. The CDR3 has 13 amino acids. The CDR3 DNA reads TGTGCCAGCAGGGACAAGACAAACTATGGCTACACCTTC. Protein sequence: CASRDKTNYGYTF.

The chain couples TRBV19 to TRBJ2-1, with D tentatively TRBD2 (5 bases). Deletions cut 6 bases from V and 7 bases from J, with 13 bases between. Germline assignment: CDR1 LNHDA and CDR2 SQIVND (reference sequence). This CDR3 is 13 amino acids long. The CDR3 bases are TGTGCCAGTAGCGGGCTAGCCGGTAATGAGCAGTTCTTC. Protein: CASSGLAGNEQFF.

This chain joins TRBV11-2 and TRBJ1-3; D unresolved. Germline CDR1 SGHAT, CDR2 FQNNGV. There are 14 residues in the CDR3. V lost 7 bases and J lost 0, with 10 bases in between. CDR3 sequence reads: CASTNQNSGNTIYF. The DNA for the CDR3 is TGTGCCAGCACCAACCAGAACTCTGGAAACACCATATATTTT.

This rearrangement joins TRBV30 to TRBJ1-1; weak D call: TRBD1 (5 bases). This CDR3 is 13 amino acids long. CDR1 GTSNPN and CDR2 SVGIG come from the germline V gene (reference sequence). The V and J ends lost 8 bases and 5 bases respectively, with 18 bases between them. The CDR3: CAGTSGVSTEAFF. The CDR3 coding sequence is TGTGCCGGGACCAGCGGGGTATCGACTGAAGCTTTCTTT. The full variable domain, its missing parts supplied by reference TRBV30 and TRBJ1-1, is SQTIHQWPATLVQPVGSPLSLECTVEGTSNPNLYWYRQAAGRGLQLLFYSVGIGQISSEVPQNLSASRPQDRQFILSSKKLLLSDSGFYLCAGTSGVSTEAFFGQGTRLTVV.

The V call is TRBV10-3, the J call TRBJ2-3; TRBD2 matches 8 bases. Trimming took 0 bases from V and 1 from J; bases not matched to a gene: 3. The CDR3 loop spans 16 amino acids. CDR1 and CDR2 from the germline V gene are ENHRY and SYGVKD. The CDR3 is CAISESTGGGTDTQYF. CDR3 bases: TGTGCCATCAGTGAGTCGACGGGAGGGGGCACAGATACGCAGTATTTT.

The chain joins TRBV12-5 to TRBJ2-7, with D possibly TRBD2 on 6 matching bases. CDR3 length equals 14 residues. Trimming removed 4 bases at V and 2 bases at J, with 12 bases between. The germline gives CDR1 LGHNT, CDR2 FRNRAP. CDR3 coding DNA: TGTGCTAGTGGTTCTTTGCGGGGTCCCTACGAGCAGTACTTC. This gives the protein CASGSLRGPYEQYF.

V is TRBV27 and J is TRBJ2-4, with 11 bases aligning to TRBD2. V shed 8 bases, J shed 6 bases, and the junction held 6 bases outside the gene matches. Germline CDR1 MNHEY, CDR2 SMNVEV (reference sequence). The CDR3 is 14 amino acids. CDR3 protein: CASRHTSGGNIQYF. The DNA for the CDR3 is TGTGCCAGCCGCCATACTAGCGGGGGAAACATTCAGTACTTC.

The chain has TRBV28 and TRBJ1-5; D is uncertain. The CDR3 length is 14 residues. Deletions cut 5 bases from V and 4 bases from J, with 12 bases between. Germline V CDR1 and CDR2: MDHEN, SYDVKM. CDR3: CASSPTGWNQPQHF. The CDR3 DNA sequence: TGTGCCAGCAGTCCTACGGGGTGGAATCAGCCCCAGCATTTT.

V usage is TRBV19 and J usage is TRBJ1-2, with 7 positions matching TRBD1. Germline assignment: CDR1 LNHDA and CDR2 SQIVND (reference sequence). V dropped 3 bases and J dropped 5; count of bases not matched to a gene: 6. The CDR3 spans 14 residues. The CDR3 region is CASSIPTGAYGYTF. As DNA, the CDR3 is TGTGCCAGTAGTATCCCTACAGGGGCTTATGGCTACACCTTC.

The CDR3 DNA follows: TGTGCCAGCAGACCACATAAGAATTCACCCCTCCACTTT. This translates into CASRPHKNSPLHF. The V call is TRBV28, the J call TRBJ1-6; D remains unclear. The germline CDR1 and CDR2 sequences are MDHEN and SYDVKM. The CDR3 contains 13 residues. The V end was cut by 6 bases, the J end by 7 bases, with 10 bases between.